This T cell receptor (beta chain) was obtained from a study of CD8 T cells in Susac syndrome. The CDR3 contains 15 residues. Trimming left V 1 base short and J 5 bases short, with 16 bases between. Looked up from germline, CDR1 is SGDLS and CDR2 is YYNGEE. When the RNA was reverse transcribed, random hexamers were used with an input of roughly 0.45 to 1 ug. TCRdb redid the calling of the immunoSEQ multiplex PCR reads with MiXCR, one entry per CDR3 protein. The table includes about 110,000 distinct CDR3 sequences, approximately 94% detected once. This TCR was sampled from a human donor with Susac syndrome. Sequencing was done on a sample of CD8+ T cells from PBMCs. V is TRBV9 and J is TRBJ2-7, with D possibly being TRBD2 (7 bases). CDR3 loop: CASSVSGGGADEQYF. In DNA, the CDR3 is TGTGCCAGCAGCGTATCGGGTGGGGGGGCGGACGAGCAGTACTTC.